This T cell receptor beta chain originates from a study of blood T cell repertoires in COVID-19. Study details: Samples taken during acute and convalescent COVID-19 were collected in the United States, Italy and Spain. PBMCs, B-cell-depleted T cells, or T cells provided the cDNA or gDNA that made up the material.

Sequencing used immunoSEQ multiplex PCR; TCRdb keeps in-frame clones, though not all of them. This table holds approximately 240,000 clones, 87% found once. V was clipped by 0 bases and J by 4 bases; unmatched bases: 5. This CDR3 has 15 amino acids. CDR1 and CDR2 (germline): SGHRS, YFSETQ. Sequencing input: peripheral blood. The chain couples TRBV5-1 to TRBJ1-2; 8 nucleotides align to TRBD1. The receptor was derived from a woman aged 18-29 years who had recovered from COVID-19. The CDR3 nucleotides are TGCGCCAGCAGCTTGGACCGACAGGGGTTCTATGGCTACACCTTC. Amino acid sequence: CASSLDRQGFYGYTF. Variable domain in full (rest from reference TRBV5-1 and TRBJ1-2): KAGVTQTPRYLIKTRGQQVTLSCSPISGHRSVSWYQQTPGQGLQFLFEYFSETQRNKGNFPGRFSGRQFSNSRSEMNVSTLELGDSALYLCASSLDRQGFYGYTFGSGTRLTVV.